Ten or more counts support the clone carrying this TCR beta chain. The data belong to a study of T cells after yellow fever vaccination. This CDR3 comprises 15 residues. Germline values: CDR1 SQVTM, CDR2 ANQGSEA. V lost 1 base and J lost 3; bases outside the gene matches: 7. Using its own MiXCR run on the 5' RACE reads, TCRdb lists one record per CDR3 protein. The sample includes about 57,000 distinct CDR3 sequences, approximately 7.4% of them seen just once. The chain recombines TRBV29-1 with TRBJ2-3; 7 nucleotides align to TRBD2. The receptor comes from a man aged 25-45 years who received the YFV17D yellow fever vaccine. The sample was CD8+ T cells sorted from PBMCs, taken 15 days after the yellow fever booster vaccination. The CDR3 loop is CSVEGWEGLTDTQYF. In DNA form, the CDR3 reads TGCAGCGTTGAAGGGTGGGAGGGCCTTACAGATACGCAGTATTTT.